The 2 T cell receptor beta chains presented below share a single source sample, sequenced in a study of shared clonotypes between healthy human individuals. Generated by immunoSEQ multiplex PCR, the TCRdb table keeps only in-frame clones and is missing some. The sample carries 650,000 to 750,000 clones, 72% recorded once. The sequenced sample was memory CD4+ T cells sorted from blood. Subset: CD45RA-negative fraction. The source is a woman under 40 in good health.

J is TRBJ1-2 and V is TRBV19; D not resolved. V lost 4 bases, J lost 4 bases, and 10 bases lay in between. This CDR3 has 13 amino acids. CDR1 LNHDA and CDR2 SQIVND come from the germline V gene (reference sequence). As DNA, the CDR3 is TGTGCCAGTAGTACCTTGGGGTCCTATGGCTACACCTTC. Residues: CASSTLGSYGYTF.

The chain's CDR3 is CASRISGLGDGYTF. CDR3 in DNA: TGTGCCAGCAGGATAAGTGGGCTGGGGGATGGCTACACCTTC. The genes are TRBV28 and TRBJ1-2; tentatively, D is TRBD1 (5 bases). V was shortened by 6 bases and J by 6 bases, with 17 bases between the two germline ends. Germline V CDR1 and CDR2: MDHEN, SYDVKM. This CDR3 comprises 14 residues.